This T cell receptor beta chain was sequenced during a study of STAT5B mutations in CD4+ large granular lymphocyte leukemia. At the level of the study: The CDR3 'QG' motif was associated with a particular HLA allele among healthy donors.

Concerning this clone itself: Its matching antigen is unknown.

Assay: immunoSEQ multiplex PCR; the TCRdb copy retains only in-frame clones and omits some. The profile covers 20,000 to 25,000 clones, with approximately 75% appearing a single time and about 0.6% taken by the ten largest. Germline CDR1 reads MDHEN; CDR2 reads SYDVKM. The CDR3 runs 16 residues. Trimming removed 7 bases from V and 3 bases from J, with 16 bases in between. Whole-study findings and limits: Approximately 25% of private leukemic clonotypes occurred rarely in other patients' non-leukemic repertoires. Data were not HLA-matched across samples.

This sequence joins TRBV28 and TRBJ1-6, with no clear D. This sequence was found in a human donor in good health. The source material was CD4+ T cells from blood buffy coats. The CDR3 is CASTQGGPNYNSPLHF. For the CDR3, the DNA is TGTGCCAGCACCCAAGGCGGGCCAAACTATAATTCACCCCTCCACTTT.